A single sample gave rise to the 14 T cell receptor beta chains below, sequenced in a study of a mutant IDH1 vaccine in newly diagnosed glioma. Sequencing was performed with immunoSEQ multiplex PCR; in TCRdb, only in-frame clones are kept and a portion is missing. The data show tens of thousands of clones, around 89% seen once. These receptors' antigens are unknown. Specified time point: week 35, safety follow-up. Every vaccine dose comprised 300 ug of mutant IDH1 20-mer peptide plus topical imiquimod. The sample consisted of PBMCs, taken from a glioma patient whose treatment included an IDH1 peptide vaccine. The receptors shown here come from a man aged 40-55 years with glioma.

The genes are TRBV5-1 and TRBJ1-2; no clear D gene. The V end lost 2 bases, the J end lost 1 base, and 15 bases lay between the germline ends. Germline lookup yields CDR1 SGHRS and CDR2 YFSETQ. This CDR3 is 16 amino acids long. CDR3 coding DNA: TGCGCCAGCAGCTTAGGAGATTCCAGGCGTAACTATGGCTACACCTTC. This translates into CASSLGDSRRNYGYTF.

The CDR3: CASSYLPRGRGETQYF. In DNA form, the CDR3 reads TGTGCCAGCAGTTATTTGCCGCGGGGGCGCGGGGAGACCCAGTACTTC. This chain links TRBV6-5 with TRBJ2-5, with a weak D call TRBD2 (7 bases). The CDR3 length is 16 residues. Germline V gives CDR1 MNHEY, CDR2 SVGAGI. Trimming pared 3 bases from V and 5 bases from J, leaving 19 bases between.

The chain combines TRBV27 with TRBJ2-7; a possible D gene is TRBD1 (5 bases). In germline, CDR1 is MNHEY, CDR2 SMNVEV (reference sequence). The CDR3 length is 16 residues. Trimming left V 3 bases short and J 3 bases short, with 18 bases between. The CDR3: CASSFVDSYRGYEQYF. The CDR3 DNA is TGTGCCAGCAGTTTTGTAGACAGTTATAGAGGCTACGAGCAGTACTTC.

The rearrangement joins TRBV30 to TRBJ2-3; D possibly matches TRBD1 or TRBD2 (6 bases each). The V end lost 4 bases, the J end lost 5 bases, and 16 bases lay between the germline ends. The V gene's germline CDR1 is GTSNPN and CDR2 SVGIG (reference sequence). The CDR3 is made up of 14 amino acids. CDR3 coding DNA: TGTGCCTGGAACAACGGGGGCCAAGGAGATACGCAGTATTTT. It codes for CAWNNGGQGDTQYF.

In its sample, this clone was seen once. This chain connects TRBV28 to TRBJ1-2; TRBD1 matches 7 bases. Germline loops: CDR1 MDHEN, CDR2 SYDVKM. J lost 7 bases, V lost 6 bases, and 11 bases had no gene match. CDR3 length equals 14 residues. The DNA for the CDR3 is TGTGCCAGCAGCCCCGACAGGGCCCCCCCTGGCTACACCTTC. Its protein is CASSPDRAPPGYTF.

The rearrangement links TRBV28 to TRBJ2-3; TRBD2 matches 10 bases. This CDR3 is 18 amino acids long. V shed 2 bases, J shed 5 bases, and the junction held 13 bases outside the gene matches. Per the germline V gene, CDR1 is MDHEN and CDR2 is SYDVKM. CDR3 bases: TGTGCCAGCAGTTTAGGAAGCGGGAGGGCAGATCCGAGAGATACGCAGTATTTT. Its translation: CASSLGSGRADPRDTQYF.

This clone occurred a few times. The rearrangement uses TRBV5-4 and TRBJ1-1; 7 bases match TRBD1. V lost 2 bases and J lost 11; bases outside the gene matches: 15. This CDR3 spans 15 amino acids. Germline V lookup: CDR1 SGHNT, CDR2 YYREEE (reference sequence). The CDR3 here is CASSFGNSRGSLAFF. Written as DNA, the CDR3 is TGTGCCAGCAGCTTTGGGAACAGCAGGGGGAGTTTGGCTTTCTTT.

The chain recombines TRBV7-9 with TRBJ2-7; no reliable D call. Trimming cost V 5 bases and J 3 bases, with 8 bases left between them. From germline, CDR1 is SEHNR and CDR2 FQNEAQ (reference sequence). The CDR3 spans 12 residues. The CDR3: CASSPDRYEQYF. The CDR3 coding sequence is TGTGCCAGCAGCCCGGACCGCTACGAGCAGTACTTC.

This clone has a handful of counts. The rearrangement uses TRBV30 and TRBJ1-6; D is undetermined. The CDR3 is 13 amino acids. CDR1 is GTSNPN, CDR2 SVGIG, per germline (reference sequence). Trimming stripped 3 bases from V and 9 bases from J, with 12 bases between. The CDR3 sequence: CAWRRRSGSPLHF. The CDR3 DNA is TGTGCCTGGAGAAGGAGAAGTGGTTCACCCCTCCACTTT. Full variable domain (missing parts from reference TRBV30 and TRBJ1-6): SQTIHQWPATLVQPVGSPLSLECTVEGTSNPNLYWYRQAAGRGLQLLFYSVGIGQISSEVPQNLSASRPQDRQFILSSKKLLLSDSGFYLCAWRRRSGSPLHFGNGTRLTVT.

This sequence joins TRBV27 and TRBJ2-3; 11 positions match TRBD2. The length of the CDR3 is 15 residues. Looked up from germline, CDR1 is MNHEY and CDR2 is SMNVEV (reference sequence). V trimming: 6 bases; J trimming: 4 bases; junction bases outside the gene matches: 6. The CDR3 bases are TGTGCCAGCAGAATACTAGCGGGGGTGGCAGATACGCAGTATTTT. Amino acid sequence: CASRILAGVADTQYF.

Worth noting for this clone: The junction and the germline gene differ at one end; a read error may be behind it. The V and J genes are TRBV5-4 and TRBJ2-2; D perhaps matches TRBD1 (5 bases). This CDR3 region has 12 residues. Per the germline V gene, CDR1 is SGHNT and CDR2 is YYREEE (reference sequence). The CDR3, as DNA: TGCGGAGTGGGGCTTTACACCGGGGAGCTGTTTTTT. Its translation is CGVGLYTGELFF.

The chain combines TRBV5-6 with TRBJ1-2; D remains ambiguous. This CDR3 is built from 13 residues. Germline lookup yields CDR1 SGHDT and CDR2 YYEEEE. V lost 0 bases, J lost 4 bases, and 7 bases lay in between. The CDR3 region is CASSLGRLYGYTF. In DNA, the CDR3 is TGTGCCAGCAGCTTGGGACGGCTCTATGGCTACACCTTC.

The chain combines TRBV10-3 with TRBJ2-7; D unresolved. Germline values: CDR1 ENHRY, CDR2 SYGVKD. The CDR3 is made up of 11 amino acids. The V and J ends lost 8 bases and 5 bases respectively, with 10 bases between them. The CDR3 nucleotides are TGTGCCATCGGTGGCATCGACGAGCAGTACTTC. Translated, it gives CAIGGIDEQYF.

The rearrangement joins TRBV30 to TRBJ1-2, with D uncertain. Trimming pared 2 bases from V and 8 bases from J, leaving 15 bases between. There are 13 residues in the CDR3. Germline CDR1 GTSNPN, CDR2 SVGIG (reference sequence). This CDR3 reads CAWSPGWTWGYTF. CDR3 nucleotide sequence: TGTGCCTGGAGTCCTGGGTGGACGTGGGGCTACACCTTC.